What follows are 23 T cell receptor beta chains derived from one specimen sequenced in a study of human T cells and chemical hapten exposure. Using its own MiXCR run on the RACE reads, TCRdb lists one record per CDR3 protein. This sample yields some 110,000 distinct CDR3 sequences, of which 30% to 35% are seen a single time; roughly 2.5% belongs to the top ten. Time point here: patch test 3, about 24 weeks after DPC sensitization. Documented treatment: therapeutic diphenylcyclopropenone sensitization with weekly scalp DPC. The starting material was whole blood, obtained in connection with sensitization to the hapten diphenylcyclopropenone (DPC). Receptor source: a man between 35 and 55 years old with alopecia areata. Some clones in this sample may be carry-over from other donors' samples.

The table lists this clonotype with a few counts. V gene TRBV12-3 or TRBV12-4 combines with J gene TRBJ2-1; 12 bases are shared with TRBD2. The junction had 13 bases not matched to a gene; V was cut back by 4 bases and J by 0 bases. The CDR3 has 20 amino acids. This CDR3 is CASSSGTSGPFSSSYNEQFF. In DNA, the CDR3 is TGTGCCAGCAGTTCCGGGACTAGCGGGCCTTTTTCGAGCTCCTACAATGAGCAGTTCTTC.

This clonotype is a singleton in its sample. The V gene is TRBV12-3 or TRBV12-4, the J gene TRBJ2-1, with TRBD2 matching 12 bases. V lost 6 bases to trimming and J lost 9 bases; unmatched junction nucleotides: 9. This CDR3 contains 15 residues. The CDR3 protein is CASSHTSGRNSEQFF. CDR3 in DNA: TGTGCCAGCAGCCATACTAGCGGGAGGAATTCTGAGCAGTTCTTC.

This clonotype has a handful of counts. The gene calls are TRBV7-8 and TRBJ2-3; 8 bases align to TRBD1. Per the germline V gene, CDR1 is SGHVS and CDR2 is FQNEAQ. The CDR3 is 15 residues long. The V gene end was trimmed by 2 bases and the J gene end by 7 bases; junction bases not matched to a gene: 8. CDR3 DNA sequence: TGTGCCAGCAGCTTACCGACAGGGGCGGTTTATACGCAGTATTTT. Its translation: CASSLPTGAVYTQYF.

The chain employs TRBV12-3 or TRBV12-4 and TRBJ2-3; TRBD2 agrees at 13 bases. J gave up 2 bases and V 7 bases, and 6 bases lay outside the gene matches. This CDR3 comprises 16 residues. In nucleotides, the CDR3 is TGTGCCAGCACCGCCGGACTAGCGGGAGTCACAGATACGCAGTATTTT. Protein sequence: CASTAGLAGVTDTQYF.

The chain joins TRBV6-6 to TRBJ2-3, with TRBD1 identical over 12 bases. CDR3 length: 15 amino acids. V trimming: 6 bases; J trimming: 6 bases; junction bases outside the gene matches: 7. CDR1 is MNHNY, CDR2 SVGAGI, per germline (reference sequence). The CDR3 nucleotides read TGTGCCAGCAGAGCCGGGACAGGGGGCCGGGATACGCAGTATTTT. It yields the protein CASRAGTGGRDTQYF.

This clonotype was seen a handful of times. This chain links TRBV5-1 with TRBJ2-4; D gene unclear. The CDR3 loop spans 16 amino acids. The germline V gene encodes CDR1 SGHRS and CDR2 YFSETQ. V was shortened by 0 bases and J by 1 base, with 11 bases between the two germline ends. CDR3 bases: TGCGCCAGCAGCTTGGAAGCCTCCACTGCCAAAAACATTCAGTACTTC. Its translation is CASSLEASTAKNIQYF.

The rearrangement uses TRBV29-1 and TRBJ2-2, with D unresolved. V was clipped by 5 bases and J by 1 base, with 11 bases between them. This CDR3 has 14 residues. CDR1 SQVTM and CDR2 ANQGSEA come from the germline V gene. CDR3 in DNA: TGCAGCGTTCGTAGGAAAGGGAACACCGGGGAGCTGTTTTTT. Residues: CSVRRKGNTGELFF.

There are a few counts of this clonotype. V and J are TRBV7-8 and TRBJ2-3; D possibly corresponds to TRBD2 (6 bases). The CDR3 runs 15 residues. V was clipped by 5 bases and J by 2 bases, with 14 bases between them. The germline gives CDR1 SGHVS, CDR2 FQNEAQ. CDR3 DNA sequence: TGTGCCAGCAGCCTGTGGCGGGGAAACACAGATACGCAGTATTTT. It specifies CASSLWRGNTDTQYF.

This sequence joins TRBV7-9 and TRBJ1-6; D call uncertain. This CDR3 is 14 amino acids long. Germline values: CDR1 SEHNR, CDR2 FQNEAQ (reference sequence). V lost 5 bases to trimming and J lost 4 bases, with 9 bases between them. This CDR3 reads CASSPGSYNSPLHF. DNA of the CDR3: TGTGCCAGCAGCCCGGGATCTTATAATTCACCCCTCCACTTT.

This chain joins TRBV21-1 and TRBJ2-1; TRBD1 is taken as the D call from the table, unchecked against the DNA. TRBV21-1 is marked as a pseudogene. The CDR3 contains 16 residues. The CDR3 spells CASSKAGQVTYNEQFF. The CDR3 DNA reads TGTGCCAGCAGCAAAGCGGGACAGGTCACCTACAATGAGCAGTTCTTC.

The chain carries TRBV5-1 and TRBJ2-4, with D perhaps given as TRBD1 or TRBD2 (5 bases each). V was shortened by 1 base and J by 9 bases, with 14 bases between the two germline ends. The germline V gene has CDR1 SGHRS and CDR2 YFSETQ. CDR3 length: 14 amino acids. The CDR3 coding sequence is TGCGCCAGCAGCTTGAAAACTCTTGGGGGCATTCAGTACTTC. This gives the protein CASSLKTLGGIQYF. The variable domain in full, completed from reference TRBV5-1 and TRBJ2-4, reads KAGVTQTPRYLIKTRGQQVTLSCSPISGHRSVSWYQQTPGQGLQFLFEYFSETQRNKGNFPGRFSGRQFSNSRSEMNVSTLELGDSALYLCASSLKTLGGIQYFGAGTRLSVL.

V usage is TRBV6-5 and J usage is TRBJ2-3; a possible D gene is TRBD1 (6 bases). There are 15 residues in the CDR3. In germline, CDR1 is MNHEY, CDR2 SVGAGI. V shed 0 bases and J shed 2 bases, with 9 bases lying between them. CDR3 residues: CASSYSGQATDTQYF. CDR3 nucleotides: TGTGCCAGCAGTTACTCGGGACAAGCCACAGATACGCAGTATTTT.

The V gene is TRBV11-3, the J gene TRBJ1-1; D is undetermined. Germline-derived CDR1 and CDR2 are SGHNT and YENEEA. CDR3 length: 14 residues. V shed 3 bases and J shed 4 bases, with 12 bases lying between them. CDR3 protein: CASSFTQEGTEAFF. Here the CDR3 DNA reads TGTGCCAGCAGCTTCACTCAAGAGGGCACTGAAGCTTTCTTT.

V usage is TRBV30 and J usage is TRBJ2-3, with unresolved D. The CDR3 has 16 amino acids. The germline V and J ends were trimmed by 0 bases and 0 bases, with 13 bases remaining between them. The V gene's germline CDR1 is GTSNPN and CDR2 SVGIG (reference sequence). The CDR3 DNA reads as TGTGCCTGGAGTGTACCAGGCCAGACTAGCACAGATACGCAGTATTTT. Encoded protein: CAWSVPGQTSTDTQYF.

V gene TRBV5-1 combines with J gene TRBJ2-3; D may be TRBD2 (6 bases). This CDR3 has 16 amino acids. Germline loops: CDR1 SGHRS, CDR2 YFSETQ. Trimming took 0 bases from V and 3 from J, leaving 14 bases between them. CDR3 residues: CASSLVRGFGTDTQYF. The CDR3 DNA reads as TGCGCCAGCAGCTTGGTCCGGGGGTTTGGGACAGATACGCAGTATTTT.

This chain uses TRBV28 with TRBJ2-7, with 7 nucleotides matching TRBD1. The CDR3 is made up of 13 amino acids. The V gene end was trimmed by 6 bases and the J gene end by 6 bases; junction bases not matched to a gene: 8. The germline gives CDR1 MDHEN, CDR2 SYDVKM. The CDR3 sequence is CASRKTGVGEQYF. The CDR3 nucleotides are TGTGCCAGCAGGAAAACAGGGGTCGGCGAGCAGTACTTC.

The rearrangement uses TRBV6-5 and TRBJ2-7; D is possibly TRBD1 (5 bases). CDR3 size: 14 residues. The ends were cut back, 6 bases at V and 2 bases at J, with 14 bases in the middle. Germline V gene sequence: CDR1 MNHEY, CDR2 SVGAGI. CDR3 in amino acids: CASRSGIVPYEQYV. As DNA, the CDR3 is TGTGCCAGCAGGTCAGGGATTGTCCCCTACGAGCAGTACGTC.

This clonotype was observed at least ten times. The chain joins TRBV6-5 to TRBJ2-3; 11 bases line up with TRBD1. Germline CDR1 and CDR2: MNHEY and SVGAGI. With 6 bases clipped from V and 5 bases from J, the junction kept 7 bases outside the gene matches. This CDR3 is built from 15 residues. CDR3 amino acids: CASSAGTGGGDTQYF. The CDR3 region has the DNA TGTGCCAGCAGCGCTGGGACAGGGGGTGGAGATACGCAGTATTTT.

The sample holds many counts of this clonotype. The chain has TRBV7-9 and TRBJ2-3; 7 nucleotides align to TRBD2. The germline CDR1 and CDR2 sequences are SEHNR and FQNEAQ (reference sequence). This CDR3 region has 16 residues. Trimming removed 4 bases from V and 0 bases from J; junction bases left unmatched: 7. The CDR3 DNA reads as TGTGCCAGCAGCTCTCACACGGGGGGAAGCACAGATACGCAGTATTTT. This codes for CASSSHTGGSTDTQYF.

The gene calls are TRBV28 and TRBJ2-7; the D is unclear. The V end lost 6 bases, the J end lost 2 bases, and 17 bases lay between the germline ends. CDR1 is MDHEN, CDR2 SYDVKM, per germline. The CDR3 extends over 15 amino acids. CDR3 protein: CASSTARQAAYEQYF. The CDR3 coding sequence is TGTGCCAGCAGCACCGCGAGGCAGGCCGCCTACGAGCAGTACTTC.

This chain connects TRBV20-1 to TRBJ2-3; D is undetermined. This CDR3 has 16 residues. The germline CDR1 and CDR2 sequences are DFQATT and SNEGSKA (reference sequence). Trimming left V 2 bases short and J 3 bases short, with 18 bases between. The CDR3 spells CSARRADGQLTDTQYF. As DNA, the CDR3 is TGCAGTGCTAGAAGGGCCGACGGTCAGTTGACAGATACGCAGTATTTT.

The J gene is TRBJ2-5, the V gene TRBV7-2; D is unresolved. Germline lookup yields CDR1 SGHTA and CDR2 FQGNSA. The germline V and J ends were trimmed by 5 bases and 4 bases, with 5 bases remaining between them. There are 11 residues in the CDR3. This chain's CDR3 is CASSPTETQYF. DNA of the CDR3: TGTGCCAGCAGCCCAACAGAGACCCAGTACTTC.

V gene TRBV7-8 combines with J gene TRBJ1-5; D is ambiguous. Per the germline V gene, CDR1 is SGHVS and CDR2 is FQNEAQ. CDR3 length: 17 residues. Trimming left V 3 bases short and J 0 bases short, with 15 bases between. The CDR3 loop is CASSFSREAASNQPQHF. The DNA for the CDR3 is TGTGCCAGCAGCTTTTCGAGAGAGGCAGCTAGCAATCAGCCCCAGCATTTT.